These 17 T cell receptor beta chains were sequenced from one sample in a study of patients and donors after allogeneic stem cell transplantation. TCRdb ran MiXCR on the RT-PCR reads and lists one entry per CDR3 protein. This repertoire shows around 150,000 distinct CDR3 sequences, around 30% found once; its top ten account for around 3%. The sample comprised blood, either unsorted or a sorted T cell fraction (not recorded which). These receptors all stem from a human donor who was either an allogeneic HSCT recipient or a stem cell or donor lymphocyte infusion donor (not recorded which). It is not recorded whose cells these are; they may come from a transplant donor.

The chain has TRBV6-4 and TRBJ2-7; D possibly corresponds to TRBD2 (6 bases). Trimming stripped 9 bases from V and 2 bases from J, with 11 bases between. Per germline, CDR1 MRHNA and CDR2 SNTAGT. This CDR3 is 12 amino acids long. The CDR3 is CARRDFTYEQYF. The CDR3 DNA reads TGTGCCAGAAGGGACTTCACCTACGAGCAGTACTTC.

The CDR3 bases are TGTGCCAGCAGCCCTAATTTGACAGCCACCAGCACAGATACGCAGTATTTT. It codes for CASSPNLTATSTDTQYF. The V call is TRBV7-9, the J call TRBJ2-3; TRBD1 might be the D (5 bases). V dropped 5 bases and J dropped 0 bases, with 18 bases sitting between them. Germline V CDR1 and CDR2: SEHNR, FQNEAQ (reference sequence). CDR3 size: 17 residues.

This rearrangement joins TRBV11-3 to TRBJ2-7; tentatively, D is TRBD2 (7 bases). Trimming pared 2 bases from V and 4 bases from J, leaving 15 bases between. The CDR3 spans 15 residues. In germline, CDR1 is SGHNT, CDR2 YENEEA. The CDR3, as DNA: TGTGCCAGCAGCTTACAAAAGGGGGGGAGGTACGAGCAGTACTTC. Its translation is CASSLQKGGRYEQYF.

The chain combines TRBV20-1 with TRBJ1-3; no firm D call. CDR3 size: 12 residues. CDR1 is DFQATT and CDR2 is SNEGSKA in the germline V gene (reference sequence). V lost 1 base, J lost 4 bases, and 5 bases lay in between. CDR3: CSARVQGNTIYF. The CDR3 nucleotides are TGCAGTGCTAGAGTCCAGGGAAACACCATATATTTT.

The chain uses TRBV20-1 and TRBJ2-7, with D possibly called TRBD1 or TRBD2 (5 bases each). Trimming stripped 4 bases from V and 1 base from J, with 11 bases between. The CDR3 spans 13 residues. Germline CDR1 is DFQATT and CDR2 is SNEGSKA (reference sequence). CDR3 sequence: CSAIPGPSYEQYF. As DNA, the CDR3 is TGCAGTGCTATACCGGGACCGTCCTACGAGCAGTACTTC.

The chain has TRBV20-1 and TRBJ2-3, with D hard to call. Per the germline V gene, CDR1 is DFQATT and CDR2 is SNEGSKA (reference sequence). Trimming removed 6 bases from V and 0 bases from J, with 16 bases in between. The CDR3 runs to 15 residues. The CDR3 is CSAPDFKASTDTQYF. The CDR3 DNA is TGCAGTGCGCCTGACTTCAAAGCTAGCACAGATACGCAGTATTTT.

The sample holds a few counts of this clonotype. This chain joins TRBV20-1 and TRBJ2-1; 11 bases agree with TRBD2. This CDR3 region has 13 residues. The V gene end was trimmed by 7 bases and the J gene end by 8 bases; junction bases not matched to a gene: 7. CDR1 is DFQATT, CDR2 SNEGSKA, per germline (reference sequence). The CDR3: CSGPTSGTHEQFF. The CDR3 nucleotides are TGCAGTGGCCCGACTAGCGGGACCCATGAGCAGTTCTTC.

V and J are TRBV7-9 and TRBJ2-5; 10 bases fit TRBD2. The CDR3 is 15 residues long. V trimming: 3 bases; J trimming: 2 bases; junction bases outside the gene matches: 3. Germline V gene data show CDR1 as SEHNR and CDR2 as FQNEAQ (reference sequence). The CDR3 DNA follows: TGTGCCAGCAGCTTGCTAGCGGGGGAACAAGAGACCCAGTACTTC. The encoded protein is CASSLLAGEQETQYF.

The J gene is TRBJ2-3, the V gene TRBV11-2; D unresolved. The V end lost 0 bases, the J end lost 3 bases, and 7 bases lay between the germline ends. Germline loops: CDR1 SGHAT, CDR2 FQNNGV. This CDR3 contains 14 residues. In DNA, the CDR3 is TGTGCCAGCAGCTTAGACGGGTTTACAGATACGCAGTATTTT. Protein sequence: CASSLDGFTDTQYF.

The chain carries TRBV7-8 and TRBJ1-1; D ambiguous. The CDR3 is made up of 12 amino acids. Germline CDR1 reads SGHVS; CDR2 reads FQNEAQ. The germline V and J ends were trimmed by 4 bases and 11 bases, with 14 bases remaining between them. The CDR3 spells CASSSPIGRAFF. The CDR3 coding sequence is TGTGCCAGCAGCTCCCCCATCGGTCGGGCTTTCTTT.

J is TRBJ2-3 and V is TRBV10-3; TRBD1 matches 9 bases. Germline assignment: CDR1 ENHRY and CDR2 SYGVKD. After removal of 5 bases from V and 5 bases from J, the junction contained 8 bases not matched to a gene. The CDR3 covers 15 residues. The DNA of the CDR3 is TGTGCCATCAGTAGAACAGGGGGCGCAGTAGATACGCAGTATTTT. It is translated as CAISRTGGAVDTQYF.

The chain combines TRBV4-1 with TRBJ2-7; no firm D call. The V end was cut by 2 bases, the J end by 3 bases, with 11 bases between. Per germline, CDR1 MGHRA and CDR2 YSYEKL. The CDR3 runs 14 residues. The CDR3 DNA reads as TGCGCCAGCAGCCAACCCGGGCTTAACTACGAGCAGTACTTC. Translated, it gives CASSQPGLNYEQYF.

This chain uses TRBV21-1 with TRBJ2-7; TRBD1, the D gene given by the table, was not confirmed from the DNA. TRBV21-1 is deemed a pseudogene. The CDR3 consists of 16 residues. Written as DNA, the CDR3 is TGTGCCAGCAGCTACCCGGGACCGAACTCCTCCTACGAGCAGTACTTC. It is translated as CASSYPGPNSSYEQYF.

In the case of this clonotype: A junction end diverges from the germline sequence, so it may reflect a read error. V is TRBV6-2 or TRBV6-3 and J is TRBJ1-1; no clear D gene. The germline V gene encodes CDR1 MNHEY and CDR2 SVGEGT. The CDR3 has 13 amino acids. CDR3 DNA: TGTGCCAGCAGTTGGACCGCGAACACTGAAACTTTCTTT. Amino acids: CASSWTANTETFF.

J is TRBJ2-4 and V is TRBV6-5, with D maybe TRBD1 (5 bases). CDR3 length equals 12 residues. Germline CDR1 is MNHEY and CDR2 is SVGAGI. Trimming took 8 bases from V and 11 from J, leaving 16 bases between them. CDR3 loop: CASPMMDTLQYF. CDR3 nucleotide sequence: TGTGCCAGCCCGATGATGGACACCCTTCAGTACTTC.

The V gene is TRBV28, the J gene TRBJ2-7, with D perhaps assigned TRBD1 or TRBD2 (6 bases each). The CDR3 loop spans 15 amino acids. CDR1 is MDHEN and CDR2 is SYDVKM in the germline V gene. V was cut by 6 bases and J by 3 bases, with 18 bases left in between. The CDR3 protein is CASRAGHTFLYEQYF. The CDR3 nucleotides read TGTGCCAGCAGGGCGGGACATACCTTTCTCTACGAGCAGTACTTC.

This clonotype was detected many times. V usage is TRBV7-9 and J usage is TRBJ1-2; D is undetermined. The CDR3 consists of 15 residues. Trimming took off 1 base at V and 2 bases at J, with 11 bases between the two ends. CDR1 is SEHNR, CDR2 FQNEAQ, per germline (reference sequence). CDR3 protein: CASSLGVKTNYGYTF. The CDR3 DNA reads TGTGCCAGCAGCTTAGGGGTTAAGACGAACTATGGCTACACCTTC.